This TCR beta chain was found in a study of T cells after yellow fever vaccination. Study summary: Fractions of low cell number were prepared using SMART-Seq v4 Ultra Low Input.

With respect to this clonotype: Its antigen is not known.

Study-level findings and limits: Clones from primary vaccination mostly reappeared after the booster (approximately 95% CD4, over 85% CD8). The secondary response was weaker, and its peak arrived faster, on day 5 versus 15.

Each CDR3 protein is one row after TCRdb ran MiXCR on the 5' RACE reads. The sample comprises roughly 310,000 distinct CDR3 sequences, 8.5% to 10% of which are singletons, and roughly 17% rests with the top ten. The clonotype originates from a man aged 18 to 30 who received the YFV17D yellow fever vaccine. The sequencing here drew on PBMCs, taken on the day of the first yellow fever vaccination.

CDR3: CASSLLLGGYEQYF. In nucleotides, the CDR3 is TGTGCCAGCAGCTTATTATTAGGGGGCTACGAGCAGTACTTC. The rearrangement uses TRBV7-6 and TRBJ2-7, with D possibly matching TRBD1 (6 bases). Trimming removed 2 bases from V and 3 bases from J, with 11 bases in between. CDR1 and CDR2 from the germline V gene are SGHVS and FNYEAQ. The CDR3 contains 14 residues.